The text below deals with one T cell receptor (beta chain). Its antigen is still unknown. Assay used: immunoSEQ multiplex PCR; TCRdb lists only in-frame clones, some missing. The sample yields 65,000 to 80,000 clones, just over 85% seen once. The sample comes from a study of OX40 agonist ivuxolimab in advanced cancers. Trimming left V 4 bases short and J 1 base short, with 8 bases between. The CDR3 has 14 amino acids. CDR1 is LGHNA, CDR2 YNFKEQ, per germline. Study findings and constraints: There were also nonresponders showing low normalized T-cell clonal expansion.

The TCR was taken from an adult with an advanced solid tumor such as melanoma, head and neck, liver or kidney cancer. The genes are TRBV4-2 and TRBJ1-3, with a possible D match to TRBD1 (6 bases). Specimen: CD4+ or CD8+ T cells sorted from blood, collected in a trial of the OX40 agonist ivuxolimab. CDR3 sequence (DNA): TGTGCCAGCAGCCGAGACAGGTCTGGAAACACCATATATTTT. Translating gives CASSRDRSGNTIYF.